These T cell receptor beta chains were read from a single sample in a study of T cells in Graves' hyperthyroidism and ophthalmopathy. Using its own MiXCR run on the multiplex PCR reads, TCRdb lists one record per CDR3 protein. Of 450,000 to 650,000 distinct CDR3 sequences listed, 17% are singletons. Source material: blood. The receptors were sampled from a woman aged 18-29 years with Graves' ophthalmopathy. Each CDR3 is given without its conserved first and last residue. The order of the fields is CDR3 protein, J gene, V gene.

ASSVGDRVETQY,TRBJ2-5,TRBV9
ASSYTGGPSPLH,TRBJ1-6,TRBV7-8
ASSSRTDYEQY,TRBJ2-7,TRBV7-9
ASSSGQGNEKLF,TRBJ1-4,TRBV11-2
AAISDGRSSPLH,TRBJ1-6,TRBV30
AGRSQLYGYT,TRBJ1-2,TRBV12-3/TRBV12-4
ASSLSRGLLFEQY,TRBJ2-7,TRBV7-9
ASSLSQGVYNEQF,TRBJ2-1,TRBV28
ASSLDSNSPLH,TRBJ1-6,TRBV7-7
ASSHYSGQETQY,TRBJ2-5,TRBV7-2
ASSRDRSSYEQY,TRBJ2-7,TRBV12-3/TRBV12-4
ASSGWGRNIGHNEQF,TRBJ2-1,TRBV5-1